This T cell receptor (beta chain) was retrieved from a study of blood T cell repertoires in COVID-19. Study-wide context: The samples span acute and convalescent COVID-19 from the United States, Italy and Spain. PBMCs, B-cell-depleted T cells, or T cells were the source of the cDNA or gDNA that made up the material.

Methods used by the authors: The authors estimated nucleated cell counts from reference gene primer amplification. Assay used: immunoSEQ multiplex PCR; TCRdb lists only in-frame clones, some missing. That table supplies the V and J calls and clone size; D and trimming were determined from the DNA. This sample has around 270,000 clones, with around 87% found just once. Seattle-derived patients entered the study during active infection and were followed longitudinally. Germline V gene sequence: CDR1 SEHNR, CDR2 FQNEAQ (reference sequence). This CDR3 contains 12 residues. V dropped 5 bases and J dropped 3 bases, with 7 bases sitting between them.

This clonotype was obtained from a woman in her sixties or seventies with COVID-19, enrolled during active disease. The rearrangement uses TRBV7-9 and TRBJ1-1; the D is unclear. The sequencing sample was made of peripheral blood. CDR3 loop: CASSPVYTEAFF. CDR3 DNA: TGTGCCAGCAGCCCCGTTTACACTGAAGCTTTCTTT.